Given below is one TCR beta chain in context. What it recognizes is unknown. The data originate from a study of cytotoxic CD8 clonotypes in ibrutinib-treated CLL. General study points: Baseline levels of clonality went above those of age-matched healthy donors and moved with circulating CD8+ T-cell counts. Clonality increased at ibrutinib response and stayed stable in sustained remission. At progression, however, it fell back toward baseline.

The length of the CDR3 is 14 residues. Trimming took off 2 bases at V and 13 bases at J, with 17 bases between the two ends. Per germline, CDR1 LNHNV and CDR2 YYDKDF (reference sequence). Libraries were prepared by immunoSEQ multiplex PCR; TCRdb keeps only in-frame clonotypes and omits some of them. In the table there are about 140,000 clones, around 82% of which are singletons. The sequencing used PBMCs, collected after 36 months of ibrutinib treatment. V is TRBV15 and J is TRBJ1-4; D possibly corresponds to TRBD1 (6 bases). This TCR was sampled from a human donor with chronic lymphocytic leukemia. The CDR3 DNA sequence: TGTGCCACCAGCAGAACAGGGAACTGGGATATACTGTTTTTT. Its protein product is CATSRTGNWDILFF.